This T cell receptor (beta chain) came from a study of blood T cell repertoires in COVID-19. Study-level information: In each case, the material was cDNA or gDNA derived from T cells, B-cell-depleted T cells, or PBMCs.

Here immunoSEQ multiplex PCR was the method, and the copy in TCRdb shows in-frame clones only, minus some. This sample has 380,000 or so clones, with around 90% found just once. This CDR3 has 17 amino acids. CDR1 and CDR2 from the germline V gene are MGHRA and YSYEKL. V was pared by 1 base and J by 1 base, with 17 bases between. This chain joins TRBV4-1 and TRBJ2-7, with a possible D match to TRBD1 (6 bases). The clonotype comes from a woman aged 40-49 years with acute COVID-19. The sequenced material came from PBMCs or T cells enriched from blood (not recorded which). The CDR3 DNA follows: TGCGCCAGCAGCCAAGGGTCGGGAAGGACAGATTCCTACGAGCAGTACTTC. As protein: CASSQGSGRTDSYEQYF.